Listed below are T cell receptor beta chains from one sample, sequenced in a study of breast tumors, draining lymph nodes, adjacent tissues. TCRdb analysed the multiplex PCR reads with MiXCR anew, one entry per CDR3 protein. Of 200,000 or so distinct CDR3 sequences listed, approximately 33% are singletons. The sequencing input was axillary lymph node tissue. These TCRs come from a female donor with breast cancer. Some clones in this sample may be carry-over from other donors' samples. The CDR3 runs from the conserved cysteine through the conserved F or W. Fields, in order: clone size, V gene, D gene, J gene, CDR3 protein, CDR3 DNA. The D gene is left open where the match is weak. The listing skips clone size in some rows; elsewhere it reads once, few, many or a size class.

>many|TRBV15|-|TRBJ1-2
CATSRDSGGANYGYTF
TGTGCCACCAGCAGAGACAGTGGGGGCGCAAATTATGGCTACACCTTC
>many|TRBV12-3/TRBV12-4|TRBD2|TRBJ2-5
CASRRTSGLQETQYF
TGTGCCAGCAGAAGGACTAGCGGATTACAAGAGACCCAGTACTTC
>many|TRBV27|-|TRBJ2-1
CASRRWNEQFF
TGTGCCAGCAGGCGTTGGAATGAGCAGTTCTTC
>many|TRBV28|-|TRBJ1-5
CASSTRQGTYSNQPQHF
TGTGCCAGCAGTACACGCCAGGGGACGTATAGCAATCAGCCCCAGCATTTT
>-|TRBV6-2/TRBV6-3|-|TRBJ2-5
CASSYGKGGETQYF
TGTGCCAGCAGTTACGGGAAGGGAGGAGAGACCCAGTACTTC
>few|TRBV5-6|-|TRBJ1-1
CASSRDRMNTEAFF
TGTGCCAGCAGTCGCGACAGGATGAACACTGAAGCTTTCTTT
>many|TRBV29-1|-|TRBJ2-5
CSASTSIDQETQYF
TGCAGCGCCTCAACATCTATCGACCAAGAGACCCAGTACTTC
>many|TRBV12-3/TRBV12-4|-|TRBJ2-3
CASRPGQRGDTQYF
TGTGCCAGCAGGCCAGGACAACGGGGGGATACGCAGTATTTT
>many|TRBV30|-|TRBJ1-2
CAWSVGTYGYTF
TGTGCCTGGAGTGTAGGGACCTATGGCTACACCTTC
>-|TRBV10-3|-|TRBJ1-1
CAIRKGVNTEAFF
TGTGCCATCAGGAAGGGCGTGAACACTGAAGCTTTCTTT
>many|TRBV19|-|TRBJ1-3
CASSPTGEGGSGNTIYF
TGTGCCAGTAGCCCTACCGGGGAGGGCGGCTCTGGAAACACCATATATTTT
>many|TRBV7-8|TRBD1|TRBJ1-2
CASSLGGTGLVGYPF
TGTGCCAGCAGCTTAGGTGGGACAGGGTTAGTTGGCTACCCCTTC
>many|TRBV5-1|TRBD2|TRBJ2-7
CASSPGGNSYEQYF
TGCGCCAGCAGCCCGGGGGGTAACTCCTACGAGCAGTACTTC
>-|TRBV28|-|TRBJ2-7
CASSFTGGNSYEQYF
TGTGCCAGCAGTTTTACAGGTGGAAACTCCTACGAGCAGTACTTC
>many|TRBV7-8|TRBD2|TRBJ2-2
CASSPLGGSGSAGELFF
TGTGCCAGCAGCCCCCTCGGTGGTAGCGGGAGTGCCGGGGAGCTGTTTTTT
>-|TRBV20-1|-|TRBJ1-2
CSARGTSSGNTF
TGCAGTGCTAGAGGTACTAGCTCTGGAAACACCTTC
>many|TRBV20-1|TRBD2|TRBJ2-3
CSAKLLGLVTDTQYF
TGCAGTGCTAAACTACTAGGACTAGTCACAGATACGCAGTATTTT
>many|TRBV19|TRBD2|TRBJ2-1
CASSSPPGGSYNEQFF
TGTGCCAGTAGTAGTCCCCCCGGGGGGTCCTACAATGAGCAGTTCTTC
>-|TRBV18|-|TRBJ1-4
CASSPGLPTNEKLFF
TGTGCCAGCTCACCGGGACTACCAACTAATGAAAAACTGTTTTTT
>many|TRBV19|TRBD1|TRBJ2-7
CAIDSGTGYEQYF
TGTGCCATCGATTCCGGGACAGGCTACGAGCAGTACTTC
>-|TRBV6-2/TRBV6-3|-|TRBJ2-1
CASSGEIPEQFF
TGTGCCAGCAGCGGAGAAATACCTGAGCAGTTCTTC
>many|TRBV7-3|-|TRBJ2-1
CASSPLQTTRYNEQFF
TGTGCCAGCAGCCCCTTACAGACCACTCGATACAATGAGCAGTTCTTC
>-|TRBV20-1|TRBD2|TRBJ2-5
CSARVASGGVGTQYF
TGCAGTGCTAGAGTCGCTAGCGGGGGAGTTGGGACCCAGTACTTC
>many|TRBV7-2|TRBD1|TRBJ2-1
CASSQQGAIYNEQFF
TGTGCCAGCAGCCAACAGGGGGCAATCTACAATGAGCAGTTCTTC
>many|TRBV20-1|-|TRBJ2-5
CSATLDEETQYF
TGCAGTGCTACCCTGGACGAGGAGACCCAGTACTTC
>many|TRBV5-5|-|TRBJ2-7
CASRVNTGGTSYEQYF
TGTGCCAGCAGAGTAAATACGGGTGGCACATCCTACGAGCAGTACTTC
>many|TRBV7-9|-|TRBJ1-2
CASSSSRGMNYGYTF
TGTGCCAGCAGCTCTAGCCGGGGGATGAACTATGGCTACACCTTC
>-|TRBV7-9|TRBD2|TRBJ2-6
CASSGRTSHF
TGTGCCAGCAGCGGACGGACTAGCCATTTC
>many|TRBV30|-|TRBJ1-6
CAWSGRTNSPLHF
TGTGCCTGGAGCGGACGAACTAATTCACCCCTCCACTTT
>many|TRBV12-3/TRBV12-4|TRBD2|TRBJ2-5
CASRTSGSGETQYF
TGTGCCAGCAGAACTAGCGGGAGTGGAGAGACCCAGTACTTC
>many|TRBV4-2|-|TRBJ2-7
CASSQVNYPYEQYF
TGTGCCAGCAGCCAAGTAAACTACCCCTACGAGCAGTACTTC
>many|TRBV20-1|TRBD2|TRBJ2-5
CSARAGLEETQYF
TGCAGTGCTAGAGCGGGACTAGAAGAGACCCAGTACTTC
>many|TRBV7-6|TRBD1|TRBJ2-7
CASSLAGQGHYEQYF
TGTGCCAGCAGCTTAGCTGGACAGGGACACTACGAGCAGTACTTC
>many|TRBV2|TRBD1|TRBJ2-5
CASRTTGVVETQYF
TGTGCCAGCAGGACTACAGGGGTAGTAGAGACCCAGTACTTC
>many|TRBV7-2|-|TRBJ2-1
CASSPSRGLRYNEQFF
TGTGCCAGCAGCCCCAGTCGGGGGCTCAGGTACAATGAGCAGTTCTTC
>-|TRBV20-1|TRBD2|TRBJ2-4
CSARRTSGMLAKNIQYF
TGCAGTGCAAGAAGGACTAGCGGGATGCTAGCCAAAAACATTCAGTACTTC